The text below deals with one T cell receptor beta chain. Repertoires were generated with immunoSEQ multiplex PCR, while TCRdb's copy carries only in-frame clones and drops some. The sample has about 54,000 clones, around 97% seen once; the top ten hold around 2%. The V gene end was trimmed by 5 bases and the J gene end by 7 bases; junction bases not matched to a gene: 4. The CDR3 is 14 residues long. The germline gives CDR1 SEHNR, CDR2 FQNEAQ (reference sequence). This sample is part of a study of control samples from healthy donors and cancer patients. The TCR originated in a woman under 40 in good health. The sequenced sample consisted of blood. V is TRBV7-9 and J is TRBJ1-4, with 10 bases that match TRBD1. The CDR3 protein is CASSRDRGGEKLFF. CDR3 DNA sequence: TGTGCCAGCAGCAGGGACAGGGGCGGTGAAAAACTGTTTTTT.